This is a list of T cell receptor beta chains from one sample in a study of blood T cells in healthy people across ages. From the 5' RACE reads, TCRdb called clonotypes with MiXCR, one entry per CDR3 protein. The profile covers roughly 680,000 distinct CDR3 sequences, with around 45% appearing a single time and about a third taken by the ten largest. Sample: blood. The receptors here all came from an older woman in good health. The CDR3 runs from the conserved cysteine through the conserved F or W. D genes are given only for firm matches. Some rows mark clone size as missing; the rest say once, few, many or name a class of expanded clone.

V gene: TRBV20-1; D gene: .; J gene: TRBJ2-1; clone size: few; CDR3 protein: CSASPRRESLSYNEQFF; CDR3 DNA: TGCAGTGCTAGTCCTCGCCGGGAGTCCCTCTCCTACAATGAGCAGTTCTTC
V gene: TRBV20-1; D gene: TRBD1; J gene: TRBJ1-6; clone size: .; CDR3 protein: CSARPEDRGNSPLHF; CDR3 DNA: TGCAGTGCTAGGCCCGAGGACAGGGGGAATTCACCCCTCCACTTT
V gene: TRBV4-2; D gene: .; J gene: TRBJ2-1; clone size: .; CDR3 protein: CASSRTLRVGVGNNEQFF; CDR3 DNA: TGTGCCAGCAGCCGAACCCTCAGGGTAGGGGTTGGGAACAATGAGCAGTTCTTC
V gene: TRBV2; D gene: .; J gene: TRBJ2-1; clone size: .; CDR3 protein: CASKGRESSYNEQFF; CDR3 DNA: TGTGCCAGCAAGGGTAGGGAAAGCTCCTACAATGAGCAGTTCTTC
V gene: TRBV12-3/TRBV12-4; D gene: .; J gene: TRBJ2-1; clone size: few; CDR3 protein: CASNPRQGPYNEQFF; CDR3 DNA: TGTGCCAGCAACCCCCGGCAGGGTCCCTACAATGAGCAGTTCTTC
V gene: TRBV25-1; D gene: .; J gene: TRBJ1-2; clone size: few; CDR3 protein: CASSGPVSGLYYGYTF; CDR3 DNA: TGTGCCAGCAGTGGGCCTGTATCAGGGCTTTACTATGGCTACACCTTC
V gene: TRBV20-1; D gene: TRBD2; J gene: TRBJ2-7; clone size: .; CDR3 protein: CSAVSGSHYEQYF; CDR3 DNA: TGCAGTGCTGTTAGCGGGAGTCACTACGAGCAGTACTTC
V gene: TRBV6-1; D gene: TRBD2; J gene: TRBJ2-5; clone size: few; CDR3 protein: CASSPASGRRLHTDEQYF; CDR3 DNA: TGTGCCAGCAGTCCGGCTAGCGGGAGGAGGCTACACACGGATGAGCAGTACTTC
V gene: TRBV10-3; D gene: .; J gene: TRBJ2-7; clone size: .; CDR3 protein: CAISEDRPDSYEQYF; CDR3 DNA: TGTGCCATCAGTGAGGACAGGCCGGACTCCTACGAGCAGTACTTC
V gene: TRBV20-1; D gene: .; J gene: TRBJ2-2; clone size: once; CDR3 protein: CSASSLLGSRNGELFF; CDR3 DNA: TGCAGTGCTAGTTCCCTCCTCGGGAGTAGGAACGGGGAGCTGTTTTTT
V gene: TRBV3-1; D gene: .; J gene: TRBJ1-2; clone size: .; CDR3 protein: CASSQETPERSGYTF; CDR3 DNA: TGTGCCAGCAGCCAAGAGACACCGGAGCGAAGTGGCTACACCTTC
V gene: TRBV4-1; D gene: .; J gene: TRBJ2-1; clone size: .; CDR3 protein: CASSHLRTGTRQHEQFF; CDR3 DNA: TGCGCCAGCAGCCACCTCCGGACAGGGACTAGGCAGCATGAGCAGTTCTTC
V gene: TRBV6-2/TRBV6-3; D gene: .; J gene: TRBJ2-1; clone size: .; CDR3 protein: CASSYTSSLDEQFF; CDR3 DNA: TGTGCCAGCAGTTACACTAGCTCCTTAGATGAGCAGTTCTTC
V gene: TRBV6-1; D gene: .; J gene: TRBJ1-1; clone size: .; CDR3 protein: CASSEEGSGTEAFF; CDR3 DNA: TGTGCCAGCAGTGAAGAGGGGTCTGGTACTGAAGCTTTCTTT
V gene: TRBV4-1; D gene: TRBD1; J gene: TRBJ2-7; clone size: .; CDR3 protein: CASSHTGGFGYEQYF; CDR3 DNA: TGCGCCAGCAGCCACACAGGGGGCTTCGGGTACGAGCAGTACTTC
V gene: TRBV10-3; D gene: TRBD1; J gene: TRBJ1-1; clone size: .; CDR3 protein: CATHRGDTEAFF; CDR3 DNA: TGTGCCACCCACAGGGGGGACACTGAAGCTTTCTTT
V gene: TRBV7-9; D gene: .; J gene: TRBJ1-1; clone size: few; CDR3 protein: CASSLPPNTEAFF; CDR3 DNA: TGTGCCAGCAGCTTACCCCCGAACACTGAAGCTTTCTTT
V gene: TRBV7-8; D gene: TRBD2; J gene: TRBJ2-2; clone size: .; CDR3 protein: CASSPRSSGRLNTGELFF; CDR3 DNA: TGCGCCAGCAGCCCCCGTTCTAGCGGGAGATTGAACACCGGGGAGCTGTTTTTT
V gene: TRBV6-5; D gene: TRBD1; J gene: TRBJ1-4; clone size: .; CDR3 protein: CASSYREQGGLFF; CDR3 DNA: TGTGCCAGCAGTTACCGAGAACAGGGGGGACTGTTTTTT
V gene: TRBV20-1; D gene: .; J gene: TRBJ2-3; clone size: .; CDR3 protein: CSALGPGTDTQYF; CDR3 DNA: TGCAGTGCCCTAGGTCCGGGCACAGATACGCAGTATTTT
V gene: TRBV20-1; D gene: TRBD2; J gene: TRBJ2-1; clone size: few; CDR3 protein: CSARDQGLGVYEQFF; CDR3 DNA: TGCAGTGCTAGAGATCAGGGACTAGGTGTTTATGAGCAGTTTTTC
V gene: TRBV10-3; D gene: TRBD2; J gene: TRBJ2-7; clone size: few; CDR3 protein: CATGLDYEQYF; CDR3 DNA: TGTGCCACGGGACTAGACTACGAGCAGTACTTC
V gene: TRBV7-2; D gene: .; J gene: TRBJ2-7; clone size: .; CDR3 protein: CASRPRAGTYEQYF; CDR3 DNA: TGTGCCAGCAGACCCCGTGCGGGAACCTACGAGCAGTACTTC
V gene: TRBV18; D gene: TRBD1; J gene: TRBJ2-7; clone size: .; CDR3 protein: CASSVSTGAGNEQYF; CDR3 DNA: TGTGCCAGCTCAGTGTCGACAGGGGCTGGCAACGAGCAGTACTTC
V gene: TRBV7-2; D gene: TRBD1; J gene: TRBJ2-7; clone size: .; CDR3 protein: CASSLGSTGLKGSYEQYF; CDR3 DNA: TGTGCCAGCAGCTTAGGATCGACAGGGTTAAAGGGTTCCTACGAGCAGTACTTC
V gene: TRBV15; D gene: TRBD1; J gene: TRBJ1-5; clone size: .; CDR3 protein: CATSRDRDSYQPQHF; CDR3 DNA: TGTGCCACCAGCAGAGATCGGGACAGCTATCAGCCCCAGCATTTT
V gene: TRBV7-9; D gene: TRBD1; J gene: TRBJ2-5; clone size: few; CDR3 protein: CASRRQGGGETQYF; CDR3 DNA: TGTGCCAGCAGACGACAGGGCGGTGGAGAGACCCAGTACTTC
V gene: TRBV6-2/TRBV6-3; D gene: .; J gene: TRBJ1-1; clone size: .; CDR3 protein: CASSYSHQGNTEAFF; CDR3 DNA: TGTGCCAGCAGTTACTCCCACCAGGGTAACACTGAAGCTTTCTTT
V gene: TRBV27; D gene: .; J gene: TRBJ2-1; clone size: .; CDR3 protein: CASSFPASTEQFF; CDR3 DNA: TGTGCCAGCAGTTTCCCCGCTAGCACTGAGCAGTTCTTC
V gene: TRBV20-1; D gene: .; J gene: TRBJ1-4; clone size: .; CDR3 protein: CSARDNTGVGKLFF; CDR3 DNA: TGCAGTGCTAGAGATAACACGGGAGTAGGGAAACTGTTTTTT
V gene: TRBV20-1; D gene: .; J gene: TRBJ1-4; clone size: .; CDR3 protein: CSAKTGTNEKLFF; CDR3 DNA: TGCAGTGCGAAGACAGGAACTAATGAAAAACTGTTTTTT
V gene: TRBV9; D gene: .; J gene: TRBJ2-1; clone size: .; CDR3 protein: CASSVYPSPLGRSSYNEQFF; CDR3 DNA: TGTGCCAGCAGCGTATATCCGTCCCCGTTAGGAAGGAGCTCCTACAATGAGCAGTTCTTC